This T cell receptor (beta chain) was retrieved from a study of CD8+CD57+ T cells in acquired aplastic anemia. Notes on the study in general: With respect to CD8+ Simpson's diversity, patients and controls did not differ significantly.

CDR3 size: 15 residues. V dropped 8 bases and J dropped 1 base, with 16 bases sitting between them. The germline V gene encodes CDR1 SGHKS and CDR2 YYEKEE (reference sequence). This clonotype occurred a few times. The antigen remains unidentified. In patients chosen for sequencing, flow cytometry had shown CD8+CD57+ cell expansion. Prior therapy had not been administered to any patient at the time of blood sampling. CDR3 and TCR beta VDJ profiling relied on a genomic DNA template. TCRdb analysed the reads with MiXCR anew, one entry per CDR3 protein. Among approximately 250,000 distinct CDR3 sequences listed, 82% were seen once.

This TCR came from a human donor with aplastic anemia. The V call is TRBV5-5, the J call TRBJ2-1; tentatively, D is TRBD1 (6 bases). The material sequenced was sorted CD4+, CD8+, or CD8+CD57+ T cells (not recorded which) from PBMCs. CDR3 amino acids: CASSMARGSYNEQFF. CDR3 coding DNA: TGTGCCAGTAGCATGGCCAGGGGATCCTACAATGAGCAGTTCTTC.